This TCR beta chain emerged from a study of blood T cell repertoires in COVID-19. About the study: COVID-19 samples, acute and convalescent, were from the United States, Italy and Spain.

The CDR3 runs to 17 residues. Germline V gene sequence: CDR1 MDHEN, CDR2 SYDVKM. J was trimmed by 4 bases and V by 3 bases; bases with no gene match: 6. In the authors' workflow: Amplification of reference gene primers provided the estimated nucleated cell counts. Measured with immunoSEQ multiplex PCR; TCRdb has only the in-frame clones, and not every one. The DNA gave D and trimming, while V, J and clone size come from that table. This table holds roughly 200,000 clones, 80% found once. This chain uses TRBV28 with TRBJ2-1; TRBD2 aligns across 13 bases. The clonotype comes from a man aged 60 to 69 with acute or convalescent COVID-19. The sequencing input was peripheral blood. The CDR3 sequence is CASSLPGTSGVYNEQFF. In DNA form, the CDR3 reads TGTGCCAGCAGTTTGCCCGGGACTAGCGGGGTATACAATGAGCAGTTCTTC.